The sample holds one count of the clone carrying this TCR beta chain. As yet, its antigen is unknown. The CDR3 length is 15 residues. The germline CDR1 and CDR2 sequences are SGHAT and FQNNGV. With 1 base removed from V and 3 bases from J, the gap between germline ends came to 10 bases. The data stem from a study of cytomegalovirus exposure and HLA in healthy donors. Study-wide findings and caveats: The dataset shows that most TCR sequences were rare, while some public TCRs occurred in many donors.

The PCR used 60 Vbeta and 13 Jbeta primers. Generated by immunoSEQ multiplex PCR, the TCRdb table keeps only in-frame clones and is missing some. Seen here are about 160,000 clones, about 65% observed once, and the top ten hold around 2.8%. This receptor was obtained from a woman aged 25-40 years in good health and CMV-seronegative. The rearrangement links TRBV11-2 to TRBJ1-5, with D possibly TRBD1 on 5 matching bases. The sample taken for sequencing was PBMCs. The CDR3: CASSLGAGNNQPQHF. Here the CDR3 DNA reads TGTGCCAGCAGCTTAGGAGCAGGGAACAATCAGCCCCAGCATTTT.